This TCR beta chain was sequenced during a study of blood T cell repertoires in COVID-19. Methods used by the authors: Reference gene primer amplification yielded estimated nucleated cell counts. Libraries were prepared by immunoSEQ multiplex PCR; TCRdb keeps only in-frame clonotypes and omits some of them. That table furnishes V, J and clone size, whereas the DNA furnished D and trimming. The repertoire holds tens of thousands of clones, more than 70% seen once, with 2% to 2.5% in the top ten. The trim removed 3 bases at V and 1 base at J, leaving 7 bases unmatched. The CDR3 is 16 residues long. The germline CDR1 and CDR2 sequences are SNHLY and FYNNEI.

The chain links TRBV2 to TRBJ1-2; 8 nucleotides line up with TRBD1. The sequence derives from a human donor in a cohort sampled during active COVID-19. Sequenced material: peripheral blood. CDR3 bases: TGTGCCAGCAGTGAGGCGGACAGGGTCAGTAACTATGGCTACACCTTC. As protein: CASSEADRVSNYGYTF.